The 17 T cell receptor beta chains below all came from one sample that was sequenced in a study of beta chain features in type 1 diabetes. cDNA synthesis used the whole RNA isolate, giving expressed TCRB sequences. Assay: immunoSEQ multiplex PCR; the TCRdb copy retains only in-frame clones and omits some. This sample carries about 470,000 clones, over 25% of them seen once, and the ten largest clones take around 0.065%. The sequenced sample was naive CD4+ T cells from blood. The receptors here all came from a man younger than 30 in good health.

The V gene is TRBV15, the J gene TRBJ2-7, with 11 bases aligning to TRBD2. The CDR3 loop spans 15 amino acids. The J segment lost 4 bases and the V segment lost 1 base, leaving 3 bases of the junction unmatched. The germline CDR1 and CDR2 sequences are LNHNV and YYDKDF (reference sequence). The CDR3 DNA is TGTGCCACCAGCAGAGTAGCGGGAGGGGGGTACGAGCAGTACTTC. Translation: CATSRVAGGGYEQYF.

The chain links TRBV25-1 to TRBJ1-2; no reliable D call. Germline V gives CDR1 MGHDK, CDR2 SYGVNS. The V end lost 2 bases, the J end lost 6 bases, and 13 bases lay between the germline ends. The CDR3 has 14 residues. The CDR3 region is CASSERPLTDGYTF. The CDR3 DNA follows: TGTGCCAGCAGTGAACGCCCGTTAACAGATGGCTACACCTTC.

This clone was detected a few times. The chain recombines TRBV18 with TRBJ1-1; D unclear. The CDR3 length is 12 residues. Germline CDR1 is KGHSH and CDR2 is LQKENI. V dropped 5 bases and J dropped 0 bases, with 4 bases sitting between them. CDR3 residues: CASSAMNTEAFF. The CDR3 DNA reads TGTGCCAGCTCAGCCATGAACACTGAAGCTTTCTTT.

This clone was counted a few times. The chain has TRBV6-5 and TRBJ2-7; 8 nucleotides line up with TRBD2. Germline values: CDR1 MNHEY, CDR2 SVGAGI. The CDR3 contains 15 residues. V dropped 5 bases and J dropped 3; count of bases not matched to a gene: 9. The CDR3 loop is CASSPFAGGRYEQYF. The CDR3 DNA reads TGTGCCAGCAGTCCCTTTGCGGGAGGACGCTACGAGCAGTACTTC.

The chain employs TRBV27 and TRBJ1-2, with D unresolved. The V end was cut by 5 bases, the J end by 4 bases, with 11 bases between. Germline V CDR1 and CDR2: MNHEY, SMNVEV (reference sequence). The CDR3 is 13 amino acids. The CDR3, as DNA: TGTGCCAGCAGTCCCCTCGGCACCTATGGCTACACCTTC. It specifies CASSPLGTYGYTF.

This sequence joins TRBV14 and TRBJ2-7; D call uncertain. Per germline, CDR1 SGHDN and CDR2 FVKESK. The CDR3 runs to 12 residues. V dropped 4 bases and J dropped 9 bases, with 13 bases sitting between them. The CDR3 spells CASSPGGLTQYF. CDR3 in DNA: TGTGCCAGCAGCCCCGGCGGTTTGACGCAGTACTTC.

This clone has just a few counts. This sequence joins TRBV23-1 and TRBJ2-7; D is perhaps TRBD1 (5 bases). TRBV23-1 carries the ORF label, with uncertain function. This CDR3 has 16 amino acids. V lost 1 base to trimming and J lost 2 bases, with 15 bases between them. The CDR3: CASSQFVGRATYEQYF. CDR3 nucleotides: TGCGCCAGCAGTCAATTTGTTGGCAGGGCGACCTACGAGCAGTACTTC.

CDR3 nucleotide sequence: TGTGCCACTGGGACAGGGACCTCCTACGAGCAGTACTTC. This gives the protein CATGTGTSYEQYF. The gene calls are TRBV10-3 and TRBJ2-7, with TRBD1 matching over 9 bases. Germline V CDR1 and CDR2: ENHRY, SYGVKD. V dropped 10 bases and J dropped 0; count of bases not matched to a gene: 4. The CDR3 totals 13 residues.

This clone occurred a few times. Other DNA variants within this sample encode the same CDR3. The chain employs TRBV11-2 and TRBJ2-7, with D possibly TRBD1 on 5 matching bases. The CDR3 totals 12 residues. V was shortened by 2 bases and J by 4 bases, with 6 bases between the two germline ends. CDR1 and CDR2 (germline): SGHAT, FQNNGV. CDR3 DNA sequence: TGTGCCAGCAGCTTACAGGGATACGAGCAGTACTTC. This translates into CASSLQGYEQYF. The full variable domain, completed using reference TRBV11-2 and TRBJ2-7, is EAGVAQSPRYKIIEKRQSVAFWCNPISGHATLYWYQQILGQGPKLLIQFQNNGVVDDSQLPKDRFSAERLKGVDSTLKIQPAKLEDSAVYLCASSLQGYEQYFGPGTRLTVT.

This chain links TRBV30 with TRBJ2-2, with unresolved D. The CDR3 runs 12 residues. The V and J ends lost 4 bases and 1 base respectively, with 4 bases between them. Germline CDR1 GTSNPN, CDR2 SVGIG (reference sequence). This chain's CDR3 is CAWNENTGELFF. The CDR3 nucleotides are TGTGCCTGGAACGAGAACACCGGGGAGCTGTTTTTT.

The chain is built from TRBV5-4 and TRBJ2-6; 8 nucleotides match TRBD1. With 4 bases clipped from V and 4 bases from J, the junction kept 16 bases outside the gene matches. The CDR3 length is 19 residues. The germline V gene has CDR1 SGHNT and CDR2 YYREEE (reference sequence). The CDR3 is CASSPGGQGAESGANVLTF. As DNA, the CDR3 is TGTGCCAGCAGCCCCGGGGGCCAGGGGGCAGAATCAGGGGCCAACGTCCTGACTTTC.

The chain employs TRBV10-3 and TRBJ2-7, with D uncertain. This CDR3 region has 14 residues. Per the germline V gene, CDR1 is ENHRY and CDR2 is SYGVKD. Trimming removed 2 bases at V and 3 bases at J, with 11 bases between. DNA of the CDR3: TGTGCCATCAGTGAGGGACCGGGTGACTACGAGCAGTACTTC. Protein: CAISEGPGDYEQYF.

This chain joins TRBV30 and TRBJ2-7; D gene ambiguous. The germline gives CDR1 GTSNPN, CDR2 SVGIG (reference sequence). With 5 bases removed from V and 2 bases from J, the gap between germline ends came to 10 bases. This CDR3 has 12 residues. The CDR3 sequence: CAWSGGTYEQYF. The CDR3 DNA is TGTGCCTGGTCCGGCGGAACCTACGAGCAGTACTTC.

This clone appeared a single time. V is TRBV27 and J is TRBJ2-7; D gene ambiguous. The germline gives CDR1 MNHEY, CDR2 SMNVEV (reference sequence). The V end was cut by 5 bases, the J end by 0 bases, with 14 bases between. The length of the CDR3 is 15 residues. The CDR3 loop is CASSPRRAVSYEQYF. The DNA for the CDR3 is TGTGCCAGCAGTCCACGAAGGGCTGTCTCCTACGAGCAGTACTTC.

This clone was counted between two and nine times. The sample has other DNA sequences that encode this CDR3 too. The chain uses TRBV7-9 and TRBJ2-7; D gene uncertain. Trimming pared 4 bases from V and 0 bases from J, leaving 4 bases between. The CDR3 consists of 12 residues. CDR1 and CDR2 (germline): SEHNR, FQNEAQ (reference sequence). CDR3 bases: TGTGCCAGCAGCTCCAGCTCCTACGAGCAGTACTTC. As protein: CASSSSSYEQYF.

The table lists this clone with a few counts. The V gene is TRBV30, the J gene TRBJ2-1, with TRBD1 matching 9 bases. This CDR3 comprises 13 residues. CDR1 and CDR2 from the germline V gene are GTSNPN and SVGIG (reference sequence). V lost 2 bases to trimming and J lost 10 bases; unmatched junction nucleotides: 6. CDR3 residues: CAWSRDREKEQFF. CDR3 sequence (DNA): TGTGCCTGGAGTAGGGACAGGGAGAAAGAGCAGTTCTTC.

CDR3 protein: CASSLGGTGNYGYTF. CDR3 DNA: TGTGCCAGCAGTTTGGGGGGAACAGGGAACTATGGCTACACCTTC. V and J are TRBV27 and TRBJ1-2, with D maybe TRBD1 (6 bases). V was cut by 3 bases and J by 2 bases, with 13 bases left in between. The CDR3 totals 15 residues. The V gene's germline CDR1 is MNHEY and CDR2 SMNVEV (reference sequence).